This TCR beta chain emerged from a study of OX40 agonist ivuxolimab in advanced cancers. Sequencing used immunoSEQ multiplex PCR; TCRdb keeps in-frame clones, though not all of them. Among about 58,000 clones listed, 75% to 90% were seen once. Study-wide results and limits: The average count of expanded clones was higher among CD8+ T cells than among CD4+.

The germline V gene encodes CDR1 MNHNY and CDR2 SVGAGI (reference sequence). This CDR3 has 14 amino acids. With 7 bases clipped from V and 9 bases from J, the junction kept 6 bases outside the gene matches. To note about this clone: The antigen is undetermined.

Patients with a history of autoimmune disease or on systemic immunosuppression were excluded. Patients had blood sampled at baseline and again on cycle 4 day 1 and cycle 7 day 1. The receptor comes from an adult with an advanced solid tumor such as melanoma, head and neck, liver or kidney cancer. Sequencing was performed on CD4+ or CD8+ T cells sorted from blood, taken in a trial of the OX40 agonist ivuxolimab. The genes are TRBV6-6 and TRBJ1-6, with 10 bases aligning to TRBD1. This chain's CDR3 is CASTPTGGSSPLHF. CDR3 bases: TGTGCCAGCACCCCGACAGGGGGCAGTTCACCCCTCCACTTT.